The TCR beta chain under discussion was sequenced for a study of shared clonotypes between healthy human individuals. Findings and limits, study-wide: Genetic and exposure-history diversity was limited by the small donor number. In a few donors, around 5% of naive CD4 clonotypes appeared in common.

The CD8 memory sample joined CD45RO+ cells and CCR7-negative CD45RA+ cells. The assay was immunoSEQ multiplex PCR, and TCRdb's table has in-frame clones only and misses some. Among roughly 410,000 clones, roughly 96% were seen once, and the ten largest hold 0.32%. V trimming: 6 bases; J trimming: 8 bases; junction bases outside the gene matches: 13. CDR1 and CDR2 from the germline V gene are MDHEN and SYDVKM. The CDR3 consists of 18 residues. To note about this clone: Its cognate antigen is unknown.

This clonotype was obtained from a man aged 25 to 40 in good health. Source material: memory CD8+ T cells sorted from blood. Noted subset: CD45RO+ cells pooled with CCR7-negative TemRA cells. The genes are TRBV28 and TRBJ2-4, with TRBD2 matching 16 bases. CDR3 in DNA: TGTGCCAGCAGCCAACTGGGACTAGCGGGAGGGTTCTTAGACATTCAGTACTTC. Its translation: CASSQLGLAGGFLDIQYF.